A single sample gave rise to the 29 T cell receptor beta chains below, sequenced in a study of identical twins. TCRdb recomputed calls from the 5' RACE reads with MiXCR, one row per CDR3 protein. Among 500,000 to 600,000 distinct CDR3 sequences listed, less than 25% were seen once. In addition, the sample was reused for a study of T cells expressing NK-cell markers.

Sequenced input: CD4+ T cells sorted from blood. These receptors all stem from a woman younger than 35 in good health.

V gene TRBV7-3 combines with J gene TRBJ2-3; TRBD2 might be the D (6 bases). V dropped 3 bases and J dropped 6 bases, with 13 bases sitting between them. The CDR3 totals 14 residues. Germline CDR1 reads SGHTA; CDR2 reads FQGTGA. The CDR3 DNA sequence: TGTGCCAGCAGCTTCCGGGACTTCTCGGATACGCAGTATTTT. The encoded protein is CASSFRDFSDTQYF.

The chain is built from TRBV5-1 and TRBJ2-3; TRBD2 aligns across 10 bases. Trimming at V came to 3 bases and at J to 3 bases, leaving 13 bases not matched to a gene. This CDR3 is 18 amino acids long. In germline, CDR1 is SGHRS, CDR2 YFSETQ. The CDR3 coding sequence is TGCGCCAGCAGCTCCCAACCCCTAGCGGGAGATGGGACAGATACGCAGTATTTT. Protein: CASSSQPLAGDGTDTQYF.

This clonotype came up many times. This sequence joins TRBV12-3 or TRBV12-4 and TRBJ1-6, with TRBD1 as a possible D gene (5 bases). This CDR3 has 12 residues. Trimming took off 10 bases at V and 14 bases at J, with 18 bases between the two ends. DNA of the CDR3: TGTGCCACCCGCCGGGACGGGGTTACCCTCCACTTT. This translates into CATRRDGVTLHF.

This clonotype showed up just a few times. CDR3 in amino acids: CSARESRAYNEQFF. In DNA form, the CDR3 reads TGCAGTGCTAGAGAGAGTAGAGCCTACAATGAGCAGTTCTTC. V usage is TRBV20-1 and J usage is TRBJ2-1; D is ambiguous. V was clipped by 0 bases and J by 2 bases, with 8 bases between them. Looked up from germline, CDR1 is DFQATT and CDR2 is SNEGSKA (reference sequence). The CDR3 contains 14 residues.

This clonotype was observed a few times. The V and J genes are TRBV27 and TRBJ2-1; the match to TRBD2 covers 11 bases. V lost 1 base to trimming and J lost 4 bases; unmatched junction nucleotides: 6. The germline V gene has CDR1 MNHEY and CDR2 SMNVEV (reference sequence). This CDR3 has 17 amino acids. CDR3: CASSLLAGGLHYNEQFF. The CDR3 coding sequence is TGTGCCAGCAGTTTATTAGCGGGGGGGCTCCATTACAATGAGCAGTTCTTC.

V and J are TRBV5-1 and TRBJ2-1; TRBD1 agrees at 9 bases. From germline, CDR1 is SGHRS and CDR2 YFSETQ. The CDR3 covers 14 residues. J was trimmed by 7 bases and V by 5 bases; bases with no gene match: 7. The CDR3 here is CASSQGQGLNEQFF. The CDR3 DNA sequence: TGCGCCAGCAGTCAGGGACAGGGTTTAAATGAGCAGTTCTTC.

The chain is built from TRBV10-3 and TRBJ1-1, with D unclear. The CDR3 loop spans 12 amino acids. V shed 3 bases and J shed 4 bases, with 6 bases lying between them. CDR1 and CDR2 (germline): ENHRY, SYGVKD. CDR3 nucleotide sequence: TGTGCCATCAGTGAAGGGAGCACTGAAGCTTTCTTT. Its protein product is CAISEGSTEAFF.

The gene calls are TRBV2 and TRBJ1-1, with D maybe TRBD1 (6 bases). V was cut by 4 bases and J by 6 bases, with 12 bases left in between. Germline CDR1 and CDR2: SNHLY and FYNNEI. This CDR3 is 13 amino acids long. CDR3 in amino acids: CASSGRGGAEAFF. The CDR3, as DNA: TGTGCCAGCAGTGGCAGGGGAGGGGCTGAAGCTTTCTTT.

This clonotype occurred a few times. In DNA, the CDR3 is TGTGCCATCAGTCCGGGACAGGGGATTGCAGATACGCAGTATTTT. This encodes CAISPGQGIADTQYF. The rearrangement links TRBV10-3 to TRBJ2-3; the match to TRBD1 covers 10 bases. Germline V gene lookup returns CDR1 ENHRY and CDR2 SYGVKD. V was pared by 5 bases and J by 4 bases, with 6 bases of the junction left unmatched. This CDR3 spans 15 amino acids.

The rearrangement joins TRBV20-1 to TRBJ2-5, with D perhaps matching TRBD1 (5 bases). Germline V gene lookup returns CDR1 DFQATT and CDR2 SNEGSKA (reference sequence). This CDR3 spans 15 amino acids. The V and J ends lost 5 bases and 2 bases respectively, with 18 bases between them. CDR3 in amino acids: CSAFSSGQRQETQYF. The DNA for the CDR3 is TGCAGTGCTTTCTCGTCCGGACAAAGGCAAGAGACCCAGTACTTC.

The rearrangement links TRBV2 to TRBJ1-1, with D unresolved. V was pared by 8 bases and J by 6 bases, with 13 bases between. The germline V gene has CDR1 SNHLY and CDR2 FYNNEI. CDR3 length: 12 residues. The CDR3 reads CASDRTGSEAFF. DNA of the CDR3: TGTGCCAGCGACCGAACGGGCTCTGAAGCTTTCTTT.

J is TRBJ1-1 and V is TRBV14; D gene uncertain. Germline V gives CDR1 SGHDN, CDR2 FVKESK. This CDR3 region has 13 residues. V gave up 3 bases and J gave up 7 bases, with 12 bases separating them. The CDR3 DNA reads TGTGCCAGCAGCCACGGACGGAACCTTGAAGCTTTCTTT. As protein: CASSHGRNLEAFF.

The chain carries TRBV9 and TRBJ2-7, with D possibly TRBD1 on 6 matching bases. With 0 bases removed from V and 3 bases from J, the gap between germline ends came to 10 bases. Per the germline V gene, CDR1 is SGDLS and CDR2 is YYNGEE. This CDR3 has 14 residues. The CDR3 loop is CASSVDDRLYEQYF. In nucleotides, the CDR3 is TGTGCCAGCAGCGTAGACGACAGGCTCTACGAGCAGTACTTC.

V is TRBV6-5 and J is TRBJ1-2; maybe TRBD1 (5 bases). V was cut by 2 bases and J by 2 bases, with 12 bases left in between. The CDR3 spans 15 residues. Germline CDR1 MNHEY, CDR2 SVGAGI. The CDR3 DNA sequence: TGTGCCAGCAGTTACGGCCTTCGGGGGAACTATGGCTACACCTTC. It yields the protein CASSYGLRGNYGYTF.

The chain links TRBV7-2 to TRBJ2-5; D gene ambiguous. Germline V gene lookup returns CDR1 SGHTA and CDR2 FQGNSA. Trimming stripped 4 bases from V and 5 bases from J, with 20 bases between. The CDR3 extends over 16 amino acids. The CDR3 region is CASSSRLRPLGETQYF. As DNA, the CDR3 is TGTGCCAGCAGCTCCCGTCTGAGGCCCCTGGGGGAGACCCAGTACTTC.

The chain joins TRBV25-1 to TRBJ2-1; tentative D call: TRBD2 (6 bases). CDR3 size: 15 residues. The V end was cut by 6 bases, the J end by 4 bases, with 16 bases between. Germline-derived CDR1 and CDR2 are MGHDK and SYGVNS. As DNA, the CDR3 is TGTGCCAGCAGCCCCAGGTTGGGGACTTACAATGAGCAGTTCTTC. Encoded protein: CASSPRLGTYNEQFF.

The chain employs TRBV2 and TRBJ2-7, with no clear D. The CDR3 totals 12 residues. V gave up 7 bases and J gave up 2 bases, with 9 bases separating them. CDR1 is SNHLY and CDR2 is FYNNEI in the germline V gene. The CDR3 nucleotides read TGTGCCAGCAACCAGCGAACCTACGAGCAGTACTTC. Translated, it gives CASNQRTYEQYF.

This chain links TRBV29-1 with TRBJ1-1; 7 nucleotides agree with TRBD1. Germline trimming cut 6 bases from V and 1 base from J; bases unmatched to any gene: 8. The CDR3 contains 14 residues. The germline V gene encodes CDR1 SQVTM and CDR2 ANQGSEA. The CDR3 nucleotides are TGCAGCGTCCAGATTGACAGGGAGAACACTGAAGCTTTCTTT. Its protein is CSVQIDRENTEAFF.

The CDR3 coding sequence is TGCAGCGGGGAAGGACAGGGTCCTCGGGCTTTCTTT. It specifies CSGEGQGPRAFF. This chain connects TRBV29-1 to TRBJ1-1; 8 positions match TRBD1. J gave up 11 bases and V 7 bases, and 12 bases lay outside the gene matches. The CDR3 is 12 residues long. Germline loops: CDR1 SQVTM, CDR2 ANQGSEA.

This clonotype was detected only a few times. The CDR3 DNA reads as TGTGCCAGCAGGTCGACTGAAGCTTTCTTT. Translation: CASRSTEAFF. The gene calls are TRBV12-3 or TRBV12-4 and TRBJ1-1, with no clear D. This CDR3 region has 10 residues. V lost 6 bases to trimming and J lost 5 bases, with 4 bases between them.

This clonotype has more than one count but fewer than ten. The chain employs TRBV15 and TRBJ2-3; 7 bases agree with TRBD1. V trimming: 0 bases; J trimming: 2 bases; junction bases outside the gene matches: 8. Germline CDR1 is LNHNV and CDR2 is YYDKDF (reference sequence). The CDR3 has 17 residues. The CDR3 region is CATSRDWGTETTDTQYF. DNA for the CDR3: TGTGCCACCAGCAGAGATTGGGGGACAGAGACCACAGATACGCAGTATTTT.

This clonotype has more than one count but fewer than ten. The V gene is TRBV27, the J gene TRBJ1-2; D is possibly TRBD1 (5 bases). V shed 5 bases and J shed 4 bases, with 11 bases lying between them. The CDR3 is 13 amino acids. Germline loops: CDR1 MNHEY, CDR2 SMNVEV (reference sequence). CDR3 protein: CASSTPTGYGYTF. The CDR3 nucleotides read TGTGCCAGCAGTACACCTACAGGCTATGGCTACACCTTC.

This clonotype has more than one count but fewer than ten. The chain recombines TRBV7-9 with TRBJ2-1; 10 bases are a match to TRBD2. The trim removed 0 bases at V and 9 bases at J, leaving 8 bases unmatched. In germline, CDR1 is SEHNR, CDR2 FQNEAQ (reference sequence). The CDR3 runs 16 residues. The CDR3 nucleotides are TGTGCCAGCAGCTTAGCGTCGGCTAGCGGGGGCGGTGAGCAGTTCTTC. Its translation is CASSLASASGGGEQFF.

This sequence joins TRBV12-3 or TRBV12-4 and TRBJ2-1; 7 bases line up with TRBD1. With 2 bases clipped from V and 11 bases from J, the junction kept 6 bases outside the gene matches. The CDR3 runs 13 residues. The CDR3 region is CASSLRGGDQQFF. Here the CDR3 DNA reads TGTGCCAGCAGTTTAAGAGGGGGCGATCAGCAGTTCTTC.

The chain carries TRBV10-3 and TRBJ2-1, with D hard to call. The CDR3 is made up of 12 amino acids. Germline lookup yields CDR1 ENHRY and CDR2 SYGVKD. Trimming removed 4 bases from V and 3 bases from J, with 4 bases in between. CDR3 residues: CAISGDYNEQFF. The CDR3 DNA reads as TGTGCCATCAGTGGAGACTACAATGAGCAGTTCTTC.

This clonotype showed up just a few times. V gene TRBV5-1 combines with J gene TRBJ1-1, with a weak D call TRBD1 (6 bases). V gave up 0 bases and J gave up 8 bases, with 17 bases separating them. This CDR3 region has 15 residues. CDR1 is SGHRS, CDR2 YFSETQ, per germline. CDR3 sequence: CASSLAVAAGAEAFF. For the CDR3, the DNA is TGCGCCAGCAGCTTGGCCGTGGCGGCAGGGGCCGAAGCTTTCTTT.

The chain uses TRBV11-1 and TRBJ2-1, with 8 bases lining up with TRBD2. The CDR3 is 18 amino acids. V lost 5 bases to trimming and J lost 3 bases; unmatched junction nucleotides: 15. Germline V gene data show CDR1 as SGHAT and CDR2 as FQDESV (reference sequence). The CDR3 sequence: CASSTLRAERGFYNEQFF. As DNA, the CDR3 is TGTGCCAGCAGCACCCTACGCGCCGAGCGGGGGTTCTACAATGAGCAGTTCTTC.

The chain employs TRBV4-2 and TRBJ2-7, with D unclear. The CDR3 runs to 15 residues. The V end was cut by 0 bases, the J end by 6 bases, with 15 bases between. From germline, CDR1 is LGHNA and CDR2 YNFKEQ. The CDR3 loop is CASSQDRNTPSEQYF. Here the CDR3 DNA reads TGTGCCAGCAGCCAAGACAGAAATACCCCCAGCGAGCAGTACTTC.

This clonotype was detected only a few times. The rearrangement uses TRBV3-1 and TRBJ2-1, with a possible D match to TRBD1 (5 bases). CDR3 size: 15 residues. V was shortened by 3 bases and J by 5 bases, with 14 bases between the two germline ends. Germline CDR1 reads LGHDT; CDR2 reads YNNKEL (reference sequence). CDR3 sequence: CASSHLWGRHNEQFF. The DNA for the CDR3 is TGTGCCAGCAGCCATTTGTGGGGCCGCCACAATGAGCAGTTCTTC.